The rows below give T cell receptor beta chains drawn from one sample of a study of a mutant IDH1 vaccine in newly diagnosed glioma. TCRdb's table, derived via immunoSEQ multiplex PCR, lists solely in-frame clones and lacks some. Of tens of thousands of clones in the sample, 70% to 90% were seen once. Material: PBMCs, obtained from a glioma patient treated with radiotherapy, temozolomide or both. These receptors were collected from a man aged 18 to 35 with glioma. Both conserved end residues are part of each CDR3. Fields, in order: CDR3 DNA, CDR3 protein, clone size, V gene, D gene, J gene. The D gene is left open where the match is weak. Clone size is not always given. Where it is, it says once, few, many or a class for expanded clones.

TGCGCCAGCAGCCAAGACGATTTCCAAGCAAGCACAGATACGCAGTATTTT,CASSQDDFQASTDTQYF,NA,TRBV4-3,NA,TRBJ2-3
TGTGCCTGGAGTAGGGGCTACTCTGGAAACACCATATATTTT,CAWSRGYSGNTIYF,NA,TRBV30,NA,TRBJ1-3
TGCGCCAGCAGCCAAGATCGCCCGACGGGATACGGCCTTAGCTATGGCTACACCTTC,CASSQDRPTGYGLSYGYTF,NA,TRBV4-3,NA,TRBJ1-2
TGCGCCAGCAGCCAAGATCTGCCTGCAGCCCTCTCTGGGGCCAACGTCCTGACTTTC,CASSQDLPAALSGANVLTF,NA,TRBV4-3,NA,TRBJ2-6
TGCAGCGTTGAGAACTCTGGACAGGGGTATGGCTACACCTTC,CSVENSGQGYGYTF,NA,TRBV29-1,TRBD1,TRBJ1-2
TGTGCCAGCAGGGCTAACAGGGCTCGTACTGAAGCTTTCTTT,CASRANRARTEAFF,NA,TRBV2,NA,TRBJ1-1
TGTGCCTGGAGTCAAGAAGCTACCGATACGCAGTATTTT,CAWSQEATDTQYF,NA,TRBV30,NA,TRBJ2-3
TGTGCCAGCAGCTTAGTCGGCGGGGGGGTAGGCGAGCAGTACTTC,CASSLVGGGVGEQYF,NA,TRBV7-2,TRBD2,TRBJ2-7
TGTGCCAGCAGCTTAGCGCTTCTTCACACAGAGACCCAGTACTTC,CASSLALLHTETQYF,NA,TRBV7-8,NA,TRBJ2-5
TGCGCCAGCAGCCAAGCCGTTGACAGGGAGCGATCACCCCTCCACTTT,CASSQAVDRERSPLHF,NA,TRBV4-1,TRBD1,TRBJ1-6
TGTGCCAGCAGCGTAGCCTCACAAAACACCGGGGAGCTGTTTTTT,CASSVASQNTGELFF,NA,TRBV9,NA,TRBJ2-2
TGTGCCAGCCATCATACTGAGAACACTGAAGCTTTCTTT,CASHHTENTEAFF,NA,TRBV6-5,NA,TRBJ1-1
TGTGCCAGCTCGTTCAATTCCGGGCCGAGGGCTTTCTTT,CASSFNSGPRAFF,NA,TRBV18,NA,TRBJ1-1
TGTGCCAGCTCACCGGGCATTTTCGTGAACACTGAAGCTTTCTTT,CASSPGIFVNTEAFF,NA,TRBV18,NA,TRBJ1-1
TGTGCCAGCAGCTTATATTCAGGGCTCGGTTCACCCCTCCACTTT,CASSLYSGLGSPLHF,NA,TRBV7-2,NA,TRBJ1-6
TGTGCCAGCAGCTCCCAGGGGTGGGATGAAAAACTGTTTTTT,CASSSQGWDEKLFF,NA,TRBV7-8,NA,TRBJ1-4
TGTGCCAGCAGACCCACTTCTGAGGGGGCCAACACTGAAGCTTTCTTT,CASRPTSEGANTEAFF,once,TRBV5-4,TRBD1,TRBJ1-1
TGTGCCAGCAGCTTGGCAGGGGCGAGGGGAAACACCATATATTTT,CASSLAGARGNTIYF,NA,TRBV5-4,NA,TRBJ1-3
TGTGCCTGGAGTTCAACTAGCGCCGGGGAGCTGTTTTTT,CAWSSTSAGELFF,NA,TRBV30,TRBD2,TRBJ2-2
TGTGCCTGGAAAGGGAACACTGAAGCTTTCTTT,CAWKGNTEAFF,NA,TRBV30,NA,TRBJ1-1
TGTGCCAGCAGCCTCCGTCCGGGACTAGCGGGAGATAATGAGCAGTTCTTC,CASSLRPGLAGDNEQFF,few,TRBV7-2,TRBD2,TRBJ2-1
TGTGCCAGCAGCTTAAACCCCTCCTTAAGCTCCTACGAGCAGTACTTC,CASSLNPSLSSYEQYF,NA,TRBV7-2,NA,TRBJ2-7
TGTGCCAGCAGCTTAGACAGGGGGCCTGGAAACACCATATATTTT,CASSLDRGPGNTIYF,NA,TRBV11-2,TRBD1,TRBJ1-3
TGTGCCAGCAGTTTATCCGGCCGAGTGAAGCCCCAGCATTTT,CASSLSGRVKPQHF,NA,TRBV27,NA,TRBJ1-5
TGTGCCTGGTCTCTAGCGGGAGGTACCCAGTACTTC,CAWSLAGGTQYF,NA,TRBV30,TRBD2,TRBJ2-7
TGCAGCGTTGGGGAACTGGGGCAGCCCCAGCATTTT,CSVGELGQPQHF,NA,TRBV29-1,NA,TRBJ1-5
TGTGCCAGCAGGCCGGACAGGGAAAGCTATGGCTACACCTTC,CASRPDRESYGYTF,NA,TRBV6-5,TRBD1,TRBJ1-2
TGTGCCAGCAGCCTGGGACTCCTCAATAATTACGAGCAGTACTTC,CASSLGLLNNYEQYF,NA,TRBV13,NA,TRBJ2-7
TGCGCCAGCGGGGTGGACAGGTACGAGCAGTACTTC,CASGVDRYEQYF,NA,TRBV5-1,TRBD1,TRBJ2-7
TGTGCCAGCAGGACTACAGGGAACACCGGGGAGCTGTTTTTT,CASRTTGNTGELFF,NA,TRBV9,NA,TRBJ2-2
TGTGCCATCAGTGAGGTGGAGGGGCGTACCTACGAGCAGTACTTC,CAISEVEGRTYEQYF,NA,TRBV10-3,NA,TRBJ2-7
TGTGCCAGCAGCTTGGTTAGAGCGGTAGACCGACACTACGAGCAGTACTTC,CASSLVRAVDRHYEQYF,NA,TRBV5-4,NA,TRBJ2-7
TGTGCCAGCAGTTTATCGATCCCGAACACCGGGGAGCTGTTTTTT,CASSLSIPNTGELFF,NA,TRBV27,NA,TRBJ2-2
TGTGCCAGCAGCCTGAACTCCGGGACAAAAGAAGAGACCCAGTACTTC,CASSLNSGTKEETQYF,NA,TRBV7-8,NA,TRBJ2-5
TGTGCCAGCAGCTCCGGGGACAGGGGAGGAAGGGAGCAGTACTTC,CASSSGDRGGREQYF,NA,TRBV11-3,TRBD1,TRBJ2-7
TGCAGCGTGTACGGGGCCACCGGGGAGCTGTTTTTT,CSVYGATGELFF,NA,TRBV29-1,NA,TRBJ2-2
TGCGCCAGCAGCCCCGGGGTGGTCGGAGGCACTGAAGCTTTCTTT,CASSPGVVGGTEAFF,NA,TRBV5-1,NA,TRBJ1-1
TGCGCCAGCAGCCACCTACGAGGCTGGGATACTCCTGAAAAACTGTTTTTT,CASSHLRGWDTPEKLFF,NA,TRBV4-3,NA,TRBJ1-4
TGTGCCAGCAGCCACCGGGACAGGGGAAGCAATCAGCCCCAGCATTTT,CASSHRDRGSNQPQHF,NA,TRBV5-8,TRBD1,TRBJ1-5
TGTGCCAGCAGTTACACCAAGGGAAACACTGAAGCTTTCTTT,CASSYTKGNTEAFF,NA,TRBV6-5,NA,TRBJ1-1
TGTGCCACCAGCCGCGAGGGAAGTCAGCCCCAGCATTTT,CATSREGSQPQHF,few,TRBV15,NA,TRBJ1-5
TGTGCCAGCTCACCGGGACAGCCAAAGGGGAAGCAGTACTTC,CASSPGQPKGKQYF,NA,TRBV18,TRBD1,TRBJ2-7
TGCGCCAGCAGCTTGAGGCTAGCGAGTCCTCGAGATGAGCAGTTCTTC,CASSLRLASPRDEQFF,NA,TRBV5-1,NA,TRBJ2-1
TGTGCCTGGGATCACCAGACCCTTGCCGAGCAGTACTTC,CAWDHQTLAEQYF,NA,TRBV30,NA,TRBJ2-7
TGCGCCAGCAGTTTGGGACCCAATTCACCCCTCCACTTT,CASSLGPNSPLHF,few,TRBV5-1,NA,TRBJ1-6
TGTGCCAGCAGCTTTGGGGTGACAGTCTCTGGAAACACCATATATTTT,CASSFGVTVSGNTIYF,NA,TRBV7-2,NA,TRBJ1-3
TGTGCCAGCAGCGCGGGACAGGGGAGTGCTCAGCCCCAGCATTTT,CASSAGQGSAQPQHF,NA,TRBV6-1,TRBD1,TRBJ1-5
TGTGCCATCAGTGAGTTATATGGCTACACCTTC,CAISELYGYTF,NA,TRBV10-3,NA,TRBJ1-2
TGTGCCAGCAGTTACTCAGAAGGGGTAGGAATCACTGAAGCTTTCTTT,CASSYSEGVGITEAFF,NA,TRBV6-5,NA,TRBJ1-1
TGTGCCAGCAGCCCAGACCACAGAAACACTGAAGCTTTCTTT,CASSPDHRNTEAFF,few,TRBV9,NA,TRBJ1-1
TGCACCAGCAGCCAAGATCTACCAGGGGTCATGAACACTGAAGCTTTCTTT,CTSSQDLPGVMNTEAFF,few,TRBV1,NA,TRBJ1-1
TGCGCCAGCAGCCCCGGGGGGAACTACGAGCAGTACTTC,CASSPGGNYEQYF,NA,TRBV4-1,TRBD2,TRBJ2-7
TGCGCCAGCAGCCGAACAGTTAATGAAAAACTGTTTTTT,CASSRTVNEKLFF,NA,TRBV5-1,NA,TRBJ1-4
TGTGCCAGCAGCTCACGGACCGGGGACACTGAAGCTTTCTTT,CASSSRTGDTEAFF,few,TRBV9,NA,TRBJ1-1